These 8 T cell receptor beta chains share one sample of origin, sequenced in a study of T cell repertoires in cytomegalovirus infection. These receptors have no known antigen. TCRdb used MiXCR to reprocess the reads, holding one entry per CDR3 protein. This table holds roughly 990,000 distinct CDR3 sequences, around 31% found once. This specimen was cultured CD8+ T cells from PBMCs, taken from culture after CMV antigen stimulation. The receptors were sampled from a human donor in good health (CMV status not recorded). Some clones in this sample may be carry-over from other donors' samples.

This sequence joins TRBV7-9 and TRBJ2-7, with 7 positions matching TRBD1. The V and J ends lost 5 bases and 0 bases, in that order; junction bases with no gene match: 1. Germline V gene lookup returns CDR1 SEHNR and CDR2 FQNEAQ (reference sequence). The length of the CDR3 is 13 residues. CDR3: CASSGQDSYEQYV. The CDR3 DNA follows: TGTGCCAGCAGCGGACAGGACTCCTACGAGCAGTACGTC.

This chain links TRBV10-1 with TRBJ2-2, with D possibly TRBD2 on 5 matching bases. CDR3 length: 12 residues. V lost 7 bases and J lost 3, with 6 bases in between. The V gene's germline CDR1 is WNHNN and CDR2 SYGVQD (reference sequence). CDR3 sequence (DNA): TGCGCCAGCATGAGGGACACCGGGGAGCTGTTTTTT. Protein product: CASMRDTGELFF.

V and J are TRBV4-1 and TRBJ2-6; D is ambiguous. Germline CDR1 and CDR2: MGHRA and YSYEKL. Trimming pared 1 base from V and 0 bases from J, leaving 16 bases between. CDR3 length equals 19 residues. This chain's CDR3 is CASSQVTWDLSSGANVLTF. CDR3 DNA: TGCGCCAGCAGCCAAGTGACATGGGATCTGAGCTCTGGGGCCAACGTCCTGACTTTC.

CDR3: CASSWMGGGSTDTQYF. The CDR3 bases are TGTGCCAGCAGCTGGATGGGCGGGGGTAGCACAGATACGCAGTATTTT. The V gene is TRBV5-8, the J gene TRBJ2-3; 7 nucleotides align to TRBD2. The J segment lost 0 bases and the V segment lost 3 bases, leaving 7 bases of the junction unmatched. This CDR3 has 16 residues. CDR1 and CDR2 (germline): SGHTS, YDEGEE.

The chain joins TRBV5-6 to TRBJ2-3; D unclear. CDR1 is SGHDT and CDR2 is YYEEEE in the germline V gene. The CDR3 length is 14 residues. V was trimmed by 7 bases and J by 2 bases, leaving 14 bases between them. The CDR3, as DNA: TGTGCCAGCCTCGTGAGACTCGACACAGATACGCAGTATTTT. The encoded protein is CASLVRLDTDTQYF.

The CDR3 loop is CATSRSRVPTYEQYV. The CDR3, as DNA: TGTGCCACCAGCAGATCCAGGGTCCCCACCTACGAGCAGTACGTC. The V gene is TRBV15, the J gene TRBJ2-7, with a possible D match to TRBD1 (5 bases). Trimming stripped 2 bases from V and 2 bases from J, with 13 bases between. There are 15 residues in the CDR3. Looked up from germline, CDR1 is LNHNV and CDR2 is YYDKDF (reference sequence).

J is TRBJ2-3 and V is TRBV9, with D perhaps matching TRBD2 (6 bases). Per germline, CDR1 SGDLS and CDR2 YYNGEE. The V end was cut by 0 bases, the J end by 4 bases, with 15 bases between. CDR3 length: 16 amino acids. The CDR3, as DNA: TGTGCCAGCAGCGTAGGTAGCGGAGCCCTTCCAGATACGCAGTATTTT. This codes for CASSVGSGALPDTQYF.

The chain has TRBV6-6 and TRBJ1-1; D gene uncertain. The germline V gene has CDR1 MNHNY and CDR2 SVGAGI (reference sequence). This CDR3 is 14 amino acids long. Trimming left V 7 bases short and J 0 bases short, with 12 bases between. CDR3 sequence: CASTLGVLNTEAFF. The CDR3 DNA is TGTGCCAGCACCCTAGGTGTGTTGAACACTGAAGCTTTCTTT.